Shown below are 3 T cell receptor beta chains from a single sample sequenced in a study of T cells in Graves' hyperthyroidism and ophthalmopathy. It was RNA transcripts that yielded the amplified TCR beta CDR3 regions. The HTBI primer set served for first-round RT-PCR of the TCR CDR3. From the multiplex PCR reads, TCRdb called clonotypes with MiXCR, one entry per CDR3 protein. The sample consists of 730,000 or so distinct CDR3 sequences, 15% to 20% of them appearing once. The sample consisted of blood. The receptor set was obtained from a woman in her forties or fifties with Graves' hyperthyroidism that later progressed to Graves' ophthalmopathy.

Only a few counts were recorded for this clonotype. This sequence joins TRBV3-1 and TRBJ2-1; maybe TRBD2 (6 bases). The V end lost 2 bases, the J end lost 2 bases, and 7 bases lay between the germline ends. This CDR3 contains 14 residues. Per the germline V gene, CDR1 is LGHDT and CDR2 is YNNKEL (reference sequence). The CDR3 coding sequence is TGTGCCAGCAGCCAACCGGGGGCCTACAATGAGCAGTTCTTC. Translation gives CASSQPGAYNEQFF.

This clonotype was observed a few times. V is TRBV2 and J is TRBJ2-2, with 7 nucleotides matching TRBD2. CDR1 is SNHLY and CDR2 is FYNNEI in the germline V gene. J lost 6 bases, V lost 3 bases, and 7 bases had no gene match. CDR3 length: 15 amino acids. CDR3 protein: CASSETWGGAGELFF. In DNA form, the CDR3 reads TGTGCCAGCAGTGAGACGTGGGGGGGAGCCGGGGAGCTGTTTTTT.

This clonotype was observed many times. This chain links TRBV18 with TRBJ1-5, with 11 bases aligning to TRBD1. This CDR3 contains 14 residues. The V gene's germline CDR1 is KGHSH and CDR2 LQKENI. Trimming at V came to 5 bases and at J to 7 bases, leaving 4 bases not matched to a gene. The CDR3 spells CASSGQGAGQPQHF. The CDR3 DNA sequence: TGTGCCAGCTCAGGACAGGGGGCAGGACAGCCCCAGCATTTT.